This paragraph reports one T cell receptor beta chain. Germline V gene sequence: CDR1 SGHTA, CDR2 FQGNSA. The CDR3 is 13 amino acids. Trimming removed 8 bases from V and 6 bases from J, with 13 bases in between. This record belongs to a study of T-cell memory formation after mild COVID-19. Using its own MiXCR run on the 5' RACE reads, TCRdb lists one record per CDR3 protein. The sample lists under 300,000 distinct CDR3 sequences, less than 9.5% occurring once. Sequencing used PBMCs or a T cell subset sorted from them (not recorded which). The TCR comes from a young man who had mild COVID-19 (a few samples of this study predate the infection). Cell type and time point are not known. The chain carries TRBV7-2 and TRBJ2-2, with D perhaps being TRBD1 or TRBD2 (5 bases each). The CDR3 here is CASGIGGPGELFF. The CDR3 nucleotides read TGTGCCAGCGGTATTGGGGGACCCGGGGAGCTGTTTTTT.